This T cell receptor beta chain was obtained from a study of OX40 agonist ivuxolimab in advanced cancers. Study as a whole: Prior therapy, whether anti-PD-1, anti-PD-L1 or anti-CTLA-4, was allowed, and 30% to 40% had some. Three patients responded partially, comprising one with hepatocellular carcinoma and two with cutaneous melanoma. Overall study findings and caveats: The study found among the lowest clonal expansion in partial responders at 0.1-3.0 mg/kg.

TCRdb keeps only in-frame clones here, not all; method: immunoSEQ multiplex PCR. The sample has 70,000 or so clones, about nine tenths seen once. The CDR3 runs to 14 residues. Trimming shortened V by 4 bases and J by 4 bases, and 14 bases separated the two germline ends. In germline, CDR1 is SGDLS, CDR2 YYNGEE. For this clone: The antigen remains unidentified.

V usage is TRBV9 and J usage is TRBJ1-1; possibly TRBD1 for D (6 bases). The source material was CD4+ or CD8+ T cells sorted from blood, sampled in a trial of the OX40 agonist ivuxolimab. The clonotype was recovered from an adult with an advanced solid tumor such as melanoma, head and neck, liver or kidney cancer. This CDR3 is CASSQTQQGTEAFF. Here the CDR3 DNA reads TGTGCCAGCAGCCAGACCCAACAGGGCACTGAAGCTTTCTTT.